A selection of T cell receptor beta chains follows, all from one sample in a study of molecular identifiers for immune sequencing clone quantification. Via MiXCR, TCRdb re-called the PCR reads, giving one row per CDR3 protein. The sample has 60,000 to 70,000 distinct CDR3 sequences; 15% to 20% are singletons. The specimen was naive CD8+ T cells from blood, with Jurkat cell RNA spiked in. Receptors were obtained from a human donor in good health. Some libraries in this study had Jurkat cell RNA spiked in. Both conserved end residues are part of each CDR3. Fields, in order: clone size, J gene, V gene, D gene, CDR3 DNA, CDR3 protein. The D gene is left open where the match is weak. Only some rows state a clone size, as once, few, many or a class for expanded clones.

clone_size: -
j_call: TRBJ2-1
v_call: TRBV6-5
d_call: TRBD2
cdr3_nt: TGTGCCAGCACCCAGGCCCCACTAGCGGGAGATTACAATGAGCAGTTCTTC
cdr3_aa: CASTQAPLAGDYNEQFF

clone_size: many
j_call: TRBJ2-1
v_call: TRBV11-2
d_call: -
cdr3_nt: TGTGCCAGCAGCTTAGTATTCCAGGGTGCCTACAATGAGCAGTTCTTC
cdr3_aa: CASSLVFQGAYNEQFF

clone_size: many
j_call: TRBJ2-3
v_call: TRBV28
d_call: TRBD2
cdr3_nt: TGTGCCAGCAGTTTGTTAGCGGGAAACCAGGCCGATACGCAGTATTTT
cdr3_aa: CASSLLAGNQADTQYF

clone_size: many
j_call: TRBJ2-7
v_call: TRBV20-1
d_call: -
cdr3_nt: TGCAGTGCTCCGACAGGTGTCTTCTACGAGCAGTACTTC
cdr3_aa: CSAPTGVFYEQYF

clone_size: many
j_call: TRBJ2-5
v_call: TRBV27
d_call: -
cdr3_nt: TGTGCCAGCTCCTCGTGGGCAGCCCAAGAGACCCAGTACTTC
cdr3_aa: CASSSWAAQETQYF

clone_size: few
j_call: TRBJ2-1
v_call: TRBV6-1
d_call: -
cdr3_nt: TGTGCCAGCACTGGTGGCGGAGACTACAATGAGCAGTTCTTC
cdr3_aa: CASTGGGDYNEQFF

clone_size: many
j_call: TRBJ2-7
v_call: TRBV6-2/TRBV6-3
d_call: -
cdr3_nt: TGTGCCAGCGGGTCGGGACCTTCCTACGAGCAGTACTTC
cdr3_aa: CASGSGPSYEQYF

clone_size: few
j_call: TRBJ2-5
v_call: TRBV11-2
d_call: -
cdr3_nt: TGTGCCAGCAGCTTCGCTGTAGTCGAATGGACCCAGTACTTC
cdr3_aa: CASSFAVVEWTQYF

clone_size: many
j_call: TRBJ1-4
v_call: TRBV27
d_call: -
cdr3_nt: TGTGCCAGCAGTTTTGGTGGTAGAGGTGAAAAACTGTTTTTT
cdr3_aa: CASSFGGRGEKLFF

clone_size: many
j_call: TRBJ1-1
v_call: TRBV25-1
d_call: TRBD1
cdr3_nt: TGTGCCAGCAGAGAACAGGGGGCGCTCACTGAAGCTTTCTTT
cdr3_aa: CASREQGALTEAFF

clone_size: many
j_call: TRBJ1-1
v_call: TRBV19
d_call: -
cdr3_nt: TGTGCCAGTAAATTAGGGGACACTGAAGCTTTCTTT
cdr3_aa: CASKLGDTEAFF

clone_size: many
j_call: TRBJ2-1
v_call: TRBV29-1
d_call: TRBD2
cdr3_nt: TGCAGCGTCCACCCCCTAGCGGGAGAGGACAATGAGCAGTTCTTC
cdr3_aa: CSVHPLAGEDNEQFF

clone_size: many
j_call: TRBJ2-3
v_call: TRBV25-1
d_call: -
cdr3_nt: TGTGCCAGCAGTGATGGAGCTATCCCTAGCACAGATACGCAGTATTTT
cdr3_aa: CASSDGAIPSTDTQYF

clone_size: many
j_call: TRBJ2-1
v_call: TRBV20-1
d_call: TRBD2
cdr3_nt: TGCAGTGCTTCGACTAGCGGGGAGTACAATGAGCAGTTCTTC
cdr3_aa: CSASTSGEYNEQFF

clone_size: many
j_call: TRBJ1-1
v_call: TRBV7-6
d_call: TRBD1
cdr3_nt: TGTGCCAGCAGCTTACGGGACAGCACTGAAGCTTTCTTT
cdr3_aa: CASSLRDSTEAFF